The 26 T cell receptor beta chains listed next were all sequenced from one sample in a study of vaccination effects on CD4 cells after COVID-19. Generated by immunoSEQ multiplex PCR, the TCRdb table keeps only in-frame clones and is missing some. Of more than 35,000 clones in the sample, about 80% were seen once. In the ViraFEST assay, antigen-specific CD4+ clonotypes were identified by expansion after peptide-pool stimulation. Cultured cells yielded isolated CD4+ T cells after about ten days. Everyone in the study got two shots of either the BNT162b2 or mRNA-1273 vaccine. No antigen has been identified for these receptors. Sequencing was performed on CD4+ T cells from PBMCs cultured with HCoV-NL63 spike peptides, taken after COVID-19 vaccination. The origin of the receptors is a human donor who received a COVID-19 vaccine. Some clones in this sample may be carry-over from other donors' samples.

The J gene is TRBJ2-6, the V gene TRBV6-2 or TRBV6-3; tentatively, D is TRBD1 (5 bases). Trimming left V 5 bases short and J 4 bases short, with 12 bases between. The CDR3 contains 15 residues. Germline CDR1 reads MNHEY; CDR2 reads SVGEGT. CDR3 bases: TGTGCCAGCAGTCACACAGGTTCCGGGGCCAACGTCCTGACTTTC. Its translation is CASSHTGSGANVLTF.

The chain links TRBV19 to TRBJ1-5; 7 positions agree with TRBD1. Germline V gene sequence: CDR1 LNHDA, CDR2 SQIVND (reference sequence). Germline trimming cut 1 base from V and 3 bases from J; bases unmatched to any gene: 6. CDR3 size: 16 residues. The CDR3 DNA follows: TGTGCCAGTAGTATAGTGGCCGGGACAGTCAATCAGCCCCAGCATTTT. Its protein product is CASSIVAGTVNQPQHF.

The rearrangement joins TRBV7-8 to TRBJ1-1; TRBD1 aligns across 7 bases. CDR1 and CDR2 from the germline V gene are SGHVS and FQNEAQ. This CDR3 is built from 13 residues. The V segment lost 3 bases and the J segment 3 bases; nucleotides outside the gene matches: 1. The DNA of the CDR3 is TGTGCCAGCAGCTTCGACAGGGACACTGAAGCTTTCTTT. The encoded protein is CASSFDRDTEAFF.

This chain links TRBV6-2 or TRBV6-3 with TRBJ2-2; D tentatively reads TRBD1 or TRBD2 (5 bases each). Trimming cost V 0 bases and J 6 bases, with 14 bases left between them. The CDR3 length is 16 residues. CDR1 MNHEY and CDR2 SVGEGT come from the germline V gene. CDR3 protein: CASSYSIGARPGELFF. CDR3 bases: TGTGCCAGCAGTTACTCGATCGGGGCTAGACCCGGGGAGCTGTTTTTT.

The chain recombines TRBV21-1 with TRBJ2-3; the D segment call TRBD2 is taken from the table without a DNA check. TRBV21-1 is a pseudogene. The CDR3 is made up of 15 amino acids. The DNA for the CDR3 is TGTGCCAGCAGCCTAGCGGGGGGGCGCACAGATACGCAGTATTTT. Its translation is CASSLAGGRTDTQYF.

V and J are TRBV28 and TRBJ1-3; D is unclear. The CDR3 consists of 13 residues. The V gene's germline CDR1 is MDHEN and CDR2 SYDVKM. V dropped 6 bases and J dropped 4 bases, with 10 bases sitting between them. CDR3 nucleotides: TGTGCCAGCAGCCTAGATGGAGGAAACACCATATATTTT. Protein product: CASSLDGGNTIYF.

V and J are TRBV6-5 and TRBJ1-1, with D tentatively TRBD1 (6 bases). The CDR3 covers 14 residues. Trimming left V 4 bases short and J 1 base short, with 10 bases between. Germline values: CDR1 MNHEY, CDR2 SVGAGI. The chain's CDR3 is CASSSGQPNTEAFF. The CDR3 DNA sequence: TGTGCCAGCAGTTCGGGACAACCGAACACTGAAGCTTTCTTT.

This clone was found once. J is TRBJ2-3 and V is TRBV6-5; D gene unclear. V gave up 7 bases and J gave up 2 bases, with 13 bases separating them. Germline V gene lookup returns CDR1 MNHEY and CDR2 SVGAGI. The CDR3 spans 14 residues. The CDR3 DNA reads TGTGCCAGCAAGCGAGCACAAAACACAGATACGCAGTATTTT. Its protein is CASKRAQNTDTQYF.

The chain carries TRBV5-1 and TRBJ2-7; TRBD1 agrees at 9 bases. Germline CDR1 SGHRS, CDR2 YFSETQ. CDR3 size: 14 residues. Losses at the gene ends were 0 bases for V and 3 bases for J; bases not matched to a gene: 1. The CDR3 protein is CASSLAGQGYEQYV. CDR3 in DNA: TGCGCCAGCAGCTTGGCGGGACAGGGCTACGAGCAGTACGTC.

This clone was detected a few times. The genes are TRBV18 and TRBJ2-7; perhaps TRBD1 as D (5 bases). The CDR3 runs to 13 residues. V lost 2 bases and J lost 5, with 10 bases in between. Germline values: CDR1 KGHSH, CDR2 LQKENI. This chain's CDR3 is CASSPSGRDEQYV. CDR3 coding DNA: TGTGCCAGCTCACCATCAGGGCGCGACGAGCAGTACGTC.

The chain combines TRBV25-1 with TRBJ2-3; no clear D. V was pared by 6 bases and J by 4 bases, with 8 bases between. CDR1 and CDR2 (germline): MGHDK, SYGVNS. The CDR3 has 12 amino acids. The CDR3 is CASRDYADTQYF. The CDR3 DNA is TGTGCCAGCAGGGATTATGCAGATACGCAGTATTTT.

As DNA, the CDR3 is TGCGCCAGCGAACCCAAGTACCAAGAGACCCAGTACTTC. Amino acids: CASEPKYQETQYF. V and J are TRBV10-1 and TRBJ2-5; D unresolved. The CDR3 sequence is 13 residues long. Germline V gene data show CDR1 as WNHNN and CDR2 as SYGVQD (reference sequence). Trimming took 8 bases from V and 0 from J, leaving 10 bases between them.

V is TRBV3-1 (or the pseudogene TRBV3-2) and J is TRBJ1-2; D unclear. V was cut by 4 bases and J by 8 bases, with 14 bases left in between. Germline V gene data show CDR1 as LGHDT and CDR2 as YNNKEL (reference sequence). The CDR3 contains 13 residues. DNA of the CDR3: TGTGCCAGCAGCCTACCGGGAGCCCGCGGCTACACCTTC. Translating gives CASSLPGARGYTF.

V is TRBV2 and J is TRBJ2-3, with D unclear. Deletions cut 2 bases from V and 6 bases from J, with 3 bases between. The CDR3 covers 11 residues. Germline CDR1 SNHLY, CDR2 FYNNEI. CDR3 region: CASSELDTQYF. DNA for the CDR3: TGTGCCAGCAGTGAATTGGATACGCAGTATTTT. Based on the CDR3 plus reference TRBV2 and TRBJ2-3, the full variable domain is EPEVTQTPSHQVTQMGQEVILRCVPISNHLYFYWYRQILGQKVEFLVSFYNNEISEKSEIFDDQFSVERPDGSNFTLKIRSTKLEDSAMYFCASSELDTQYFGPGTRLTVL.

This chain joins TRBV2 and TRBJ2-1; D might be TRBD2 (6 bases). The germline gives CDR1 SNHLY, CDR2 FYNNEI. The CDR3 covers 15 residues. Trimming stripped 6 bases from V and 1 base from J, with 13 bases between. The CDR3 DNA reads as TGTGCCAGCAGGGGCGGGACGGCATCCTACAATGAGCAGTTCTTC. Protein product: CASRGGTASYNEQFF.

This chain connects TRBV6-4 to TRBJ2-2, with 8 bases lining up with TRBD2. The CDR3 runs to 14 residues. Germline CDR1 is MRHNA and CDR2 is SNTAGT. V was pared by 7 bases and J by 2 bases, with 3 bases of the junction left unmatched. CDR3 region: CASKTSGNTGELFF. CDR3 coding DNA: TGTGCCAGCAAAACTAGCGGAAACACCGGGGAGCTGTTTTTT.

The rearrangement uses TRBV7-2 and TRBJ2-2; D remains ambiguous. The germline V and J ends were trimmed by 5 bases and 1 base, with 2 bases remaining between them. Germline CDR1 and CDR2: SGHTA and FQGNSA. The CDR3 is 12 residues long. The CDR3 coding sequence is TGTGCCAGCAGCAAGAACACCGGGGAGCTGTTTTTT. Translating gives CASSKNTGELFF.

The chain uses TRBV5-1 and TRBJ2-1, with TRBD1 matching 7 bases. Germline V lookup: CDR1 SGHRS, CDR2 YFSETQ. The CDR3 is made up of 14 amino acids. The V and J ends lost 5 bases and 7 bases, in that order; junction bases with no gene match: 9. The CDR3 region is CASSTAGGRNEQFF. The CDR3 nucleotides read TGCGCCAGCAGTACGGCAGGGGGTCGGAATGAGCAGTTCTTC.

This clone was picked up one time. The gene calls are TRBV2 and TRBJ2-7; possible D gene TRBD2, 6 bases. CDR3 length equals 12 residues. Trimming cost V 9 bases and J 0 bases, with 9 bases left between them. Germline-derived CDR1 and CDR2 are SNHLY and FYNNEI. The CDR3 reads CASGGSSYEQYV. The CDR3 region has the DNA TGTGCCAGTGGGGGGAGCTCCTACGAGCAGTACGTC.

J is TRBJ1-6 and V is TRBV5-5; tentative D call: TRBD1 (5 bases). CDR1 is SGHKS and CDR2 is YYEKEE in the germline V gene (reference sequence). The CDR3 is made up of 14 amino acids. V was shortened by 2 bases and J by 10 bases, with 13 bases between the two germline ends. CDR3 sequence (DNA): TGTGCCAGCAGCTTTGTATCGCCAGGGTCACCCCTCCACTTT. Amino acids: CASSFVSPGSPLHF.

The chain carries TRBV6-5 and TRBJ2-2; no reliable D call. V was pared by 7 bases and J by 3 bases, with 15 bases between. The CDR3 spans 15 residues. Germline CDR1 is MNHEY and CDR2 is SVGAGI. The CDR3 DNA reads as TGTGCCAGCATGAGGAGAGAAGGGTACACCGGGGAGCTGTTTTTT. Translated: CASMRREGYTGELFF.

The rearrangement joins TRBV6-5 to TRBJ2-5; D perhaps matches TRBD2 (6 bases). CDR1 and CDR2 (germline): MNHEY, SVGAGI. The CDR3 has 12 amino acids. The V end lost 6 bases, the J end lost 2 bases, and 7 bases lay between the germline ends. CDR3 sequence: CASRRGQETQYF. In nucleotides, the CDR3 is TGTGCCAGCAGGCGGGGACAAGAGACCCAGTACTTC.

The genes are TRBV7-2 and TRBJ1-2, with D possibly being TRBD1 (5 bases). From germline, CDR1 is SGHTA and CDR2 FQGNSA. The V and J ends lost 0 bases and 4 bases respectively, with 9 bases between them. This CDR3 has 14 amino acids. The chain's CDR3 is CASSLAGGGYGYTF. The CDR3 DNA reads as TGTGCCAGCAGCTTAGCTGGGGGTGGCTATGGCTACACCTTC.

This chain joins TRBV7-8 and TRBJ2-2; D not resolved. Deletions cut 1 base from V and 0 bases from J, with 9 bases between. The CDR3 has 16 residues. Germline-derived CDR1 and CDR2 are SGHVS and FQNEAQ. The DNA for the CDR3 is TGTGCCAGCAGCTTAGGCAGCTCAACGAACACCGGGGAGCTGTTTTTT. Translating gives CASSLGSSTNTGELFF. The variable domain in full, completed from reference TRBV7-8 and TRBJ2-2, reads GAGVSQSPRYKVAKRGQDVALRCDPISGHVSLFWYQQALGQGPEFLTYFQNEAQLDKSGLPSDRFFAERPEGSVSTLKIQRTQQEDSAVYLCASSLGSSTNTGELFFGEGSRLTVL.

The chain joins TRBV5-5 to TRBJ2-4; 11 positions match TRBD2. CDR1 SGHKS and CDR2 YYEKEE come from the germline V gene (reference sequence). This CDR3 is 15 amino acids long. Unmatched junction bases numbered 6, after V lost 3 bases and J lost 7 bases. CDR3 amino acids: CASSSLAGGRNIQYF. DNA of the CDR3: TGTGCCAGCAGCTCCTTAGCGGGGGGGCGGAACATTCAGTACTTC. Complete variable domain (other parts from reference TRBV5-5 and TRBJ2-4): DAGVTQSPTHLIKTRGQQVTLRCSPISGHKSVSWYQQVLGQGPQFIFQYYEKEERGRGNFPDRFSARQFPNYSSELNVNALLLGDSALYLCASSSLAGGRNIQYFGAGTRLSVL.

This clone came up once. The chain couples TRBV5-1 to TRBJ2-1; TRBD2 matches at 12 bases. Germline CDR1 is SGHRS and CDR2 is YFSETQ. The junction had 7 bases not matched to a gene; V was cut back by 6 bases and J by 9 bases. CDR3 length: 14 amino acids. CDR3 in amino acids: CASTSSGGASEQFF. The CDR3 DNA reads TGCGCCAGCACATCTAGCGGGGGGGCCAGTGAGCAGTTCTTC.